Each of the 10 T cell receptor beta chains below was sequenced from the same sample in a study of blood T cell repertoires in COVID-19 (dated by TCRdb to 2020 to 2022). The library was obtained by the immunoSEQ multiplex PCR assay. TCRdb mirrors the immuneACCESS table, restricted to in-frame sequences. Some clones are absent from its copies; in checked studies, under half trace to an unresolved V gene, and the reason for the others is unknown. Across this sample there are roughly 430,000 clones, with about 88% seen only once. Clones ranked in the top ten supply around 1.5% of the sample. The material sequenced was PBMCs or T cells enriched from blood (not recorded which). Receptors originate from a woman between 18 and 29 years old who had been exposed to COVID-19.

CDR3 coding DNA: TGCGCCAGCAGGAGGGATTCGAATGAAAAACTGTTTTTT. As protein: CASRRDSNEKLFF. The chain is built from TRBV5-1 and TRBJ1-4; D unresolved. V was cut by 5 bases and J by 5 bases, with 10 bases left in between. This CDR3 has 13 residues. Looked up from germline, CDR1 is SGHRS and CDR2 is YFSETQ.

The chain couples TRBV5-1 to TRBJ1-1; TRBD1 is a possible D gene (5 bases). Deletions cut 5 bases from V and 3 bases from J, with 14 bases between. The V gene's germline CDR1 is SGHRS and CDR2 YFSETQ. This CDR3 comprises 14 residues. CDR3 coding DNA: TGCGCCAGCAGTCCATATGGGGCGGACACTGAAGCTTTCTTT. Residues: CASSPYGADTEAFF. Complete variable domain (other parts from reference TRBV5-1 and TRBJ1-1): KAGVTQTPRYLIKTRGQQVTLSCSPISGHRSVSWYQQTPGQGLQFLFEYFSETQRNKGNFPGRFSGRQFSNSRSEMNVSTLELGDSALYLCASSPYGADTEAFFGQGTRLTVV.

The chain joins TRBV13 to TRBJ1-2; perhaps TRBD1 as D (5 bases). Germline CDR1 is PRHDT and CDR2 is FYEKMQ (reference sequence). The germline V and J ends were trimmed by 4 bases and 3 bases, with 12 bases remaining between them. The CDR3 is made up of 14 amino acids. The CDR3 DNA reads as TGTGCCAGCAGCTCCCCAACAGGCGACTATGGCTACACCTTC. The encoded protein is CASSSPTGDYGYTF.

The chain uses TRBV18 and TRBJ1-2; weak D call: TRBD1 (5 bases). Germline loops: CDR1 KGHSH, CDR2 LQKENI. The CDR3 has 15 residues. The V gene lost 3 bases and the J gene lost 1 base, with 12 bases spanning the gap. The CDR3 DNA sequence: TGTGCCAGCTCACCGGGGCAGCCCTATAACTATGGCTACACCTTC. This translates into CASSPGQPYNYGYTF.

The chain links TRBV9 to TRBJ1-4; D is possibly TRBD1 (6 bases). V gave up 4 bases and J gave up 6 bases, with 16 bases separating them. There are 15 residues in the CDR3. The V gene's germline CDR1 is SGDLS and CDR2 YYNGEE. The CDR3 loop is CASSPRSGVDEKLFF. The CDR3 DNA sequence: TGTGCCAGCAGCCCAAGATCAGGGGTGGATGAAAAACTGTTTTTT.

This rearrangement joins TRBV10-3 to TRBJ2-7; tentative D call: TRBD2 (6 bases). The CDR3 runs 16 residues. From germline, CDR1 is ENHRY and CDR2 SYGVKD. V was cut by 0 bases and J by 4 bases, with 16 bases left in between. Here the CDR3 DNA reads TGTGCCATCAGTGAGTCCTTGGGCGGGACGGAATACGAGCAGTACTTC. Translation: CAISESLGGTEYEQYF.

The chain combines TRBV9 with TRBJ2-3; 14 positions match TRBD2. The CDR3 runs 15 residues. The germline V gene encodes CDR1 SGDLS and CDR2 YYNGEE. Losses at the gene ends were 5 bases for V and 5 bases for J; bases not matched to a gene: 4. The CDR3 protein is CASRGLAGEQDTQYF. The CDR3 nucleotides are TGTGCCAGCAGGGGACTAGCGGGAGAGCAAGATACGCAGTATTTT.

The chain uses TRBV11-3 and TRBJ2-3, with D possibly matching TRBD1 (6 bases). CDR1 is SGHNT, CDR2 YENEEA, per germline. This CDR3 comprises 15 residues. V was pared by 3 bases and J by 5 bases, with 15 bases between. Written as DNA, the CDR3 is TGTGCCAGCAGCTTTAGGTCAGGGGACGAAGATACGCAGTATTTT. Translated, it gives CASSFRSGDEDTQYF.

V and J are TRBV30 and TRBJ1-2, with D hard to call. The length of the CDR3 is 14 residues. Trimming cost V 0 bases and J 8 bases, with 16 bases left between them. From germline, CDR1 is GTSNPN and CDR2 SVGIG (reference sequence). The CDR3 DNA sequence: TGTGCCTGGAGTGTACGGGTCAGCCAGTGGGGCTACACCTTC. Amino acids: CAWSVRVSQWGYTF.

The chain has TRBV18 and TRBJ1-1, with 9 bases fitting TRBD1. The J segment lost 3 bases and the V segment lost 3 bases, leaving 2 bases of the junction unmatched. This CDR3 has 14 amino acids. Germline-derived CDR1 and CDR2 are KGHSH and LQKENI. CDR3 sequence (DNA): TGTGCCAGCTCACCGAGACAGGGGGACACTGAAGCTTTCTTT. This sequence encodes CASSPRQGDTEAFF. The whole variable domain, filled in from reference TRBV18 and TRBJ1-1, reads NAGVMQNPRHLVRRRGQEARLRCSPMKGHSHVYWYRQLPEEGLKFMVYLQKENIIDESGMPKERFSAEFPKEGPSILRIQQVVRGDSAAYFCASSPRQGDTEAFFGQGTRLTVV.